One and the same sample provided the 32 T cell receptor beta chains below, sequenced in a study of neurological immune-mediated disorders. MiXCR was run by TCRdb on the 5' RACE reads, yielding one entry per CDR3 protein. The data hold tens of thousands of distinct CDR3 sequences, with under 13% observed a single time. The sample taken for sequencing was PBMCs. These receptor sequences come from a man in his forties in good health.

This clonotype has at least ten counts. The chain recombines TRBV7-2 with TRBJ2-7; D is possibly TRBD1 (6 bases). Germline CDR1 reads SGHTA; CDR2 reads FQGNSA. Trimming removed 1 base at V and 3 bases at J, with 13 bases between. The CDR3 is 15 residues long. CDR3 loop: CASSLEGGGYYEQYF. The CDR3 DNA sequence: TGTGCCAGCAGCTTAGAAGGGGGTGGATACTACGAGCAGTACTTC.

Notes on this clonotype: A single base separates this from a much larger clone, so it may be a read error. This chain joins TRBV29-1 and TRBJ2-7, with D unresolved. This CDR3 contains 14 residues. V was pared by 6 bases and J by 0 bases, with 15 bases between. In germline, CDR1 is SQVTM, CDR2 ANQGSEA. The CDR3, as DNA: TGCAGCGTGGATGAGACTCCGAACTCCTACGAGCAGTACTTC. This codes for CSVDETPNSYEQYF.

This clonotype was found many times. The chain links TRBV5-1 to TRBJ2-3; D is ambiguous. The CDR3 is made up of 12 amino acids. With 4 bases removed from V and 2 bases from J, the gap between germline ends came to 5 bases. Germline V gene sequence: CDR1 SGHRS, CDR2 YFSETQ. The CDR3 DNA reads as TGCGCCAGCAGCGGATACACAGATACGCAGTATTTT. Its translation: CASSGYTDTQYF.

V gene TRBV7-9 combines with J gene TRBJ2-7, with 10 bases identical to TRBD1. With 1 base clipped from V and 7 bases from J, the junction kept 7 bases outside the gene matches. In germline, CDR1 is SEHNR, CDR2 FQNEAQ (reference sequence). The CDR3 runs 15 residues. The CDR3 DNA follows: TGTGCCAGCAGCTTAGGTGGGACAGGGGTGGAGGAGCAGTACTTC. Protein: CASSLGGTGVEEQYF.

There are many counts of this clonotype. The rearrangement uses TRBV5-1 and TRBJ2-3; 9 positions agree with TRBD1. CDR3 size: 17 residues. With 3 bases clipped from V and 3 bases from J, the junction kept 11 bases outside the gene matches. Germline V gives CDR1 SGHRS, CDR2 YFSETQ. The DNA of the CDR3 is TGCGCCAGCAGCTCACCTCCGGGACAGGGAGTGACAGATACGCAGTATTTT. It translates to CASSSPPGQGVTDTQYF.

This clonotype was detected many times. CDR3 in DNA: TGCAGTGCTAGGCTCCCCCTGGCGACTCAGGGGGAGACCCAGTACTTC. Its translation is CSARLPLATQGETQYF. The chain carries TRBV20-1 and TRBJ2-5, with D tentatively TRBD1 (6 bases). Per germline, CDR1 DFQATT and CDR2 SNEGSKA (reference sequence). This CDR3 spans 16 amino acids. Trimming removed 3 bases from V and 5 bases from J, with 22 bases in between.

This clonotype was counted many times. The J gene is TRBJ2-7, the V gene TRBV28, with D unresolved. The V gene lost 3 bases and the J gene lost 2 bases, with 11 bases spanning the gap. Germline assignment: CDR1 MDHEN and CDR2 SYDVKM. This CDR3 region has 14 residues. The CDR3 DNA sequence: TGTGCCAGCAGTTTCACCGGGTTCCCCTACGAGCAGTACTTC. It codes for CASSFTGFPYEQYF.

This clonotype appeared many times. The chain uses TRBV24-1 and TRBJ1-3; maybe TRBD1 (5 bases). V was cut by 4 bases and J by 4 bases, with 19 bases left in between. CDR3 length: 17 amino acids. Germline-derived CDR1 and CDR2 are KGHDR and SFDVKD. This CDR3 is CATSDSRGGTMGNTIYF. In DNA, the CDR3 is TGTGCCACCAGTGACTCTCGCGGGGGGACCATGGGAAACACCATATATTTT.

At least ten counts were recorded for this clonotype. The genes are TRBV7-2 and TRBJ1-6; 8 bases line up with TRBD1. CDR1 SGHTA and CDR2 FQGNSA come from the germline V gene. The CDR3 is made up of 16 amino acids. The ends lost 4 bases at V and 3 bases at J; junction bases unmatched: 5. The DNA of the CDR3 is TGTGCCAGCAGCTCTTTCGACAGGGGCTATAATTCACCCCTCCACTTT. This encodes CASSSFDRGYNSPLHF.

Ten or more counts support this clonotype. The chain has TRBV18 and TRBJ2-2; D is undetermined. The CDR3 sequence is 14 residues long. V was clipped by 3 bases and J by 7 bases, with 12 bases between them. Germline CDR1 reads KGHSH; CDR2 reads LQKENI. The CDR3 reads CASSPINEGGELFF. The CDR3 bases are TGTGCCAGCTCACCGATAAATGAAGGCGGGGAGCTGTTTTTT.

This clonotype was found many times. V and J are TRBV12-3 or TRBV12-4 and TRBJ2-7; possibly TRBD1 for D (7 bases). V lost 5 bases to trimming and J lost 5 bases, with 13 bases between them. The CDR3 sequence is 13 residues long. CDR3 DNA: TGTGCCAGCAGTCCGGGGGACAGCGACGAGCAGTACTTC. It codes for CASSPGDSDEQYF.

This clonotype appeared many times. The rearrangement joins TRBV7-9 to TRBJ2-1; 11 bases match TRBD2. The germline gives CDR1 SEHNR, CDR2 FQNEAQ (reference sequence). The CDR3 has 17 residues. With V trimmed by 3 bases and J by 2 bases, 6 bases remained unmatched. The DNA for the CDR3 is TGTGCCAGCAGCTTCGGAGGGACTAGCGGCACCTACAATGAGCAGTTCTTC. Translated, it gives CASSFGGTSGTYNEQFF.

The sample holds many counts of this clonotype. The rearrangement links TRBV12-3 or TRBV12-4 to TRBJ1-1; the D is unclear. Trimming took 7 bases from V and 3 from J, leaving 18 bases between them. The CDR3 length is 15 residues. The CDR3 loop reads CASTPTEARDTEAFF. CDR3 nucleotide sequence: TGTGCCAGCACCCCCACGGAGGCTCGGGACACTGAAGCTTTCTTT.

This clonotype was seen ten or more times. The chain combines TRBV10-3 with TRBJ1-4, with a tentative D call TRBD1 (5 bases). The CDR3 runs 15 residues. The germline gives CDR1 ENHRY, CDR2 SYGVKD. Deletions cut 3 bases from V and 3 bases from J, with 11 bases between. The CDR3 reads CAISDSAGPNEKLFF. DNA for the CDR3: TGTGCCATCAGTGACTCCGCGGGACCTAATGAAAAACTGTTTTTT.

This clonotype was seen ten or more times. The V gene is TRBV11-2, the J gene TRBJ2-7; 7 bases are a match to TRBD1. The V and J ends lost 4 bases and 4 bases, in that order; junction bases with no gene match: 7. Germline CDR1 reads SGHAT; CDR2 reads FQNNGV. CDR3 length: 14 residues. The CDR3, as DNA: TGTGCCAGCAGCTCGGGACAGCCGTATTACGAGCAGTACTTC. Amino acid sequence: CASSSGQPYYEQYF.

There are a few counts of this clonotype. The chain joins TRBV18 to TRBJ1-1, with 9 bases matching TRBD1. Germline CDR1 reads KGHSH; CDR2 reads LQKENI. Germline trimming cut 4 bases from V and 11 bases from J; bases unmatched to any gene: 5. This CDR3 spans 12 amino acids. This CDR3 reads CASSRQGDYAFF. CDR3 sequence (DNA): TGTGCCAGCTCACGACAGGGGGATTACGCTTTCTTT.

This clonotype was counted at least ten times. The chain couples TRBV15 to TRBJ2-1; D may correspond to TRBD1 or TRBD2 (5 bases each). CDR1 is LNHNV and CDR2 is YYDKDF in the germline V gene (reference sequence). The length of the CDR3 is 14 residues. V gave up 5 bases and J gave up 3 bases, with 11 bases separating them. In nucleotides, the CDR3 is TGTGCCACCAGCCCCCGGGACCACTACAATGAGCAGTTCTTC. It yields the protein CATSPRDHYNEQFF.

This clonotype was detected many times. This is likely a read error, given that the CDR3 carries no conserved phenylalanine or tryptophan at its end. The chain joins TRBV18 to TRBJ2-3; D gene ambiguous. Germline V gene sequence: CDR1 KGHSH, CDR2 LQKENI. The CDR3 is made up of 14 amino acids. V was shortened by 7 bases and J by 4 bases, with 15 bases between the two germline ends. The DNA for the CDR3 is TGTGCCAGCTTTCCCTCGTTGGGTTCAGATACGCAGTATTTG. Translation: CASFPSLGSDTQYL.

This clonotype appeared many times. The V gene is TRBV7-9, the J gene TRBJ2-1; 8 bases fit TRBD2. Germline assignment: CDR1 SEHNR and CDR2 FQNEAQ (reference sequence). CDR3 size: 20 residues. The trim removed 3 bases at V and 0 bases at J, leaving 16 bases unmatched. The CDR3 is CASSFSGGPLTPLSYNEQFF. The CDR3 bases are TGTGCCAGCAGCTTCAGCGGGGGTCCCCTTACCCCCCTCTCCTACAATGAGCAGTTCTTC. The entire variable domain, with the rest obtained from reference TRBV7-9 and TRBJ2-1, is as follows: DTGVSQNPRHKITKRGQNVTFRCDPISEHNRLYWYRQTLGQGPEFLTYFQNEAQLEKSRLLSDRFSAERPKGSFSTLEIQRTEQGDSAMYLCASSFSGGPLTPLSYNEQFFGPGTRLTVL.

At least ten counts were recorded for this clonotype. J is TRBJ2-5 and V is TRBV29-1, with D perhaps matching TRBD2 (5 bases). This CDR3 spans 14 amino acids. V was trimmed by 0 bases and J by 5 bases, leaving 13 bases between them. Germline CDR1 reads SQVTM; CDR2 reads ANQGSEA. DNA of the CDR3: TGCAGCGTTGAAGAGGAGGCTGTTGGTGAGACCCAGTACTTC. Its translation is CSVEEEAVGETQYF.

This clonotype appeared many times. CDR3 nucleotide sequence: TGTGCCAGCAGTCCGGACAGGGGGCTCTATGGCTACACCTTC. Amino acid sequence: CASSPDRGLYGYTF. V and J are TRBV12-3 or TRBV12-4 and TRBJ1-2; 11 bases line up with TRBD1. J lost 4 bases, V lost 5 bases, and 3 bases had no gene match. The CDR3 length is 14 residues.

This clonotype has ten or more counts. The genes are TRBV5-1 and TRBJ2-5; 10 bases map to TRBD2. The CDR3 loop spans 15 amino acids. With V trimmed by 4 bases and J by 6 bases, 9 bases remained unmatched. CDR1 is SGHRS, CDR2 YFSETQ, per germline. CDR3 coding DNA: TGCGCCAGCAGCCAGACCGGGACTAGCGCCCAGACCCAGTACTTC. Protein sequence: CASSQTGTSAQTQYF.

This clonotype showed up many times. CDR3 region: CASSPGQGNYGYTF. CDR3 DNA: TGTGCCAGCAGCCCGGGACAGGGCAACTATGGCTACACCTTC. The rearrangement links TRBV7-2 to TRBJ1-2; TRBD1 matches 9 bases. Germline V CDR1 and CDR2: SGHTA, FQGNSA. The CDR3 consists of 14 residues. The V gene end was trimmed by 5 bases and the J gene end by 2 bases; junction bases not matched to a gene: 3.

This clonotype was picked up many times. V gene TRBV5-1 combines with J gene TRBJ2-1, with D possibly matching TRBD1 (5 bases). CDR3 length: 14 residues. V lost 0 bases and J lost 8, with 12 bases in between. CDR1 is SGHRS and CDR2 is YFSETQ in the germline V gene. In nucleotides, the CDR3 is TGCGCCAGCAGCTTGGCCGTCAGGGTGGATGAGCAGTTCTTC. Translation gives CASSLAVRVDEQFF.

The J gene is TRBJ2-7, the V gene TRBV5-1; TRBD2 might be the D (5 bases). The germline V gene encodes CDR1 SGHRS and CDR2 YFSETQ. CDR3 length: 12 amino acids. V was shortened by 2 bases and J by 5 bases, with 8 bases between the two germline ends. CDR3 amino acids: CASSFSGNEQYF. The CDR3 nucleotides read TGCGCCAGCAGCTTTTCGGGGAACGAGCAGTACTTC.

This clonotype was recorded many times. The chain uses TRBV6-1 and TRBJ1-5; D remains unclear. Deletions cut 4 bases from V and 1 base from J, with 5 bases between. Germline CDR1 and CDR2: MNHNS and SASEGT. The CDR3 loop spans 13 amino acids. CDR3 loop: CASSAYSNQPQHF. CDR3 bases: TGTGCCAGCAGTGCCTACAGCAATCAGCCCCAGCATTTT.

In this sample, this clonotype is medium-sized. The CDR3 sequence: CSVAVGAFPLTGELFF. As DNA, the CDR3 is TGCAGCGTTGCGGTGGGGGCTTTTCCATTAACCGGGGAGCTGTTTTTT. The chain uses TRBV29-1 and TRBJ2-2; the D gene is possibly TRBD1 (6 bases). V was pared by 4 bases and J by 5 bases, with 20 bases between. Looked up from germline, CDR1 is SQVTM and CDR2 is ANQGSEA. The CDR3 extends over 16 amino acids.

This clonotype was detected ten times or more. Here the CDR3 DNA reads TGCGCCAGCAGGGTGCCAGGGAGCTCCTACGAGCAGTACTTC. This gives the protein CASRVPGSSYEQYF. The J gene is TRBJ2-7, the V gene TRBV10-2; D possibly uses TRBD1 or TRBD2 (5 bases each). The germline CDR1 and CDR2 sequences are WSHSY and SAAADI. With 6 bases removed from V and 0 bases from J, the gap between germline ends came to 12 bases. The CDR3 loop spans 14 amino acids.

This clonotype was found many times. The chain carries TRBV20-1 and TRBJ2-7; TRBD2 agrees at 8 bases. CDR1 and CDR2 from the germline V gene are DFQATT and SNEGSKA (reference sequence). The CDR3 loop spans 16 amino acids. The trim removed 4 bases at V and 5 bases at J, leaving 16 bases unmatched. The CDR3 DNA is TGCAGTGCTACCGGGACTAGAGATGCCCTGGTACACGAGCAGTACTTC. This encodes CSATGTRDALVHEQYF.

This clonotype was picked up many times. J is TRBJ2-4 and V is TRBV3-1, with D unresolved. This CDR3 spans 15 amino acids. Trimming shortened V by 3 bases and J by 6 bases, and 15 bases separated the two germline ends. The germline V gene has CDR1 LGHDT and CDR2 YNNKEL (reference sequence). CDR3 nucleotide sequence: TGTGCCAGCAGCCAGGGCATTATAAACCCAAACATTCAGTACTTC. As protein: CASSQGIINPNIQYF.

This clonotype was seen ten or more times. The V and J genes are TRBV7-9 and TRBJ2-2; D ambiguous. Germline CDR1 is SEHNR and CDR2 is FQNEAQ (reference sequence). V was pared by 2 bases and J by 1 base, with 5 bases between. The CDR3 runs 14 residues. CDR3 in DNA: TGTGCCAGCAGCTTAACGGTGAACACCGGGGAGCTGTTTTTT. This translates into CASSLTVNTGELFF.

This clonotype was counted ten times or more. The genes are TRBV6-5 and TRBJ2-3; 8 bases fit TRBD2. This CDR3 is 13 amino acids long. V was clipped by 2 bases and J by 5 bases; unmatched bases: 0. Germline V gene lookup returns CDR1 MNHEY and CDR2 SVGAGI. The CDR3 loop reads CASSYSGGDTQYF. CDR3 DNA sequence: TGTGCCAGCAGTTACAGCGGGGGAGATACGCAGTATTTT.